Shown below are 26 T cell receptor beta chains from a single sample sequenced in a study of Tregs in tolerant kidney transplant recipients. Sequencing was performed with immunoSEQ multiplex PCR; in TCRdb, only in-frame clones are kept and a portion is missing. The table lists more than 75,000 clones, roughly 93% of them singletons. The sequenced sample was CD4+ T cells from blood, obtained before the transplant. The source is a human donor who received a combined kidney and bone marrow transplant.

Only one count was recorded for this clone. The CDR3 nucleotides are TGTGCCAGCAGCCGACAACTCTCCTACAATGAGCAGTTCTTC. The encoded protein is CASSRQLSYNEQFF. The rearrangement joins TRBV7-3 to TRBJ2-1; D gene ambiguous. The V gene lost 5 bases and the J gene lost 0 bases, with 8 bases spanning the gap. Looked up from germline, CDR1 is SGHTA and CDR2 is FQGTGA. This CDR3 spans 14 amino acids.

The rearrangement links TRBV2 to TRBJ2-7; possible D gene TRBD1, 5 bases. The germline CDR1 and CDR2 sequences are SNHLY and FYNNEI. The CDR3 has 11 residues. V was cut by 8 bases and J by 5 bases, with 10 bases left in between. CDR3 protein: CASAQENEQYF. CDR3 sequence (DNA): TGTGCCAGCGCACAGGAGAACGAGCAGTACTTC.

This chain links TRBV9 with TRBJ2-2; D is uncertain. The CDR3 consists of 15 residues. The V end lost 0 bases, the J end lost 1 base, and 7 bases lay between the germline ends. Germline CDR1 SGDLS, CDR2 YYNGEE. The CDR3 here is CASSVVPGNTGELFF. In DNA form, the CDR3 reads TGTGCCAGCAGCGTAGTACCCGGGAACACCGGGGAGCTGTTTTTT.

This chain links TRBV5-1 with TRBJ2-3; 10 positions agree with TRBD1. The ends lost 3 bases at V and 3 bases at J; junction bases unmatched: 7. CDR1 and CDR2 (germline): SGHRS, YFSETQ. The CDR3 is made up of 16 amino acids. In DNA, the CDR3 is TGCGCCAGCAGCTGGGAGACAGGGGGCCTTACAGATACGCAGTATTTT. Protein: CASSWETGGLTDTQYF.

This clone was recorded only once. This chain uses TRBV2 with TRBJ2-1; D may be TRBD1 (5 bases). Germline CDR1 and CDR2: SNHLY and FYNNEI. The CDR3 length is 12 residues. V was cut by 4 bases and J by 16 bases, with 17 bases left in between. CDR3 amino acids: CASSGIGRDSFF. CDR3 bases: TGTGCCAGCAGTGGAATTGGCAGAGACAGTTTCTTC.

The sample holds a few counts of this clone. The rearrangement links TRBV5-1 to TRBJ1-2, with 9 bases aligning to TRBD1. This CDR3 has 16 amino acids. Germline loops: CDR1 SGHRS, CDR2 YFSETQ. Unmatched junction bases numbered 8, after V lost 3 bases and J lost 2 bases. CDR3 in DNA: TGCGCCAGCAGCTCCGGCGGGGACAGGGCGAACTATGGCTACACCTTC. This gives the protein CASSSGGDRANYGYTF. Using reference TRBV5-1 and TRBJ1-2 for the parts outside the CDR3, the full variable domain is KAGVTQTPRYLIKTRGQQVTLSCSPISGHRSVSWYQQTPGQGLQFLFEYFSETQRNKGNFPGRFSGRQFSNSRSEMNVSTLELGDSALYLCASSSGGDRANYGYTFGSGTRLTVV.

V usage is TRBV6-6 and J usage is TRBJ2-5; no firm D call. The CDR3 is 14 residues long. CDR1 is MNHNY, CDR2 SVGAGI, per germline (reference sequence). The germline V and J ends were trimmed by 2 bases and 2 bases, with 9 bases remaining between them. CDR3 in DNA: TGTGCCAGCAGTTACGGGCAGCTTCAAGAGACCCAGTACTTC. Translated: CASSYGQLQETQYF.

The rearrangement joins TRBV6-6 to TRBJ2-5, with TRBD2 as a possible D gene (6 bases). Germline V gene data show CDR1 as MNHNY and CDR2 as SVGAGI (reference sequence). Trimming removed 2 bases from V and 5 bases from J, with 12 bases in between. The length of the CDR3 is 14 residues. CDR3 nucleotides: TGTGCCAGCAGTTACCAAGACCGGGGGGAGACCCAGTACTTC. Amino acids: CASSYQDRGETQYF.

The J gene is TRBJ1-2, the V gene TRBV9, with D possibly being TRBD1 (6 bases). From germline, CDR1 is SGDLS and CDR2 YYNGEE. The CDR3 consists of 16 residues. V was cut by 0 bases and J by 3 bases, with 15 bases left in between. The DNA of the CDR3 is TGTGCCAGCAGCGTAGAGGACAGAGGGGAATACTATGGCTACACCTTC. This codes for CASSVEDRGEYYGYTF. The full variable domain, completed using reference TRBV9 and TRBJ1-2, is DSGVTQTPKHLITATGQRVTLRCSPRSGDLSVYWYQQSLDQGLQFLIQYYNGEERAKGNILERFSAQQFPDLHSELNLSSLELGDSALYFCASSVEDRGEYYGYTFGSGTRLTVV.

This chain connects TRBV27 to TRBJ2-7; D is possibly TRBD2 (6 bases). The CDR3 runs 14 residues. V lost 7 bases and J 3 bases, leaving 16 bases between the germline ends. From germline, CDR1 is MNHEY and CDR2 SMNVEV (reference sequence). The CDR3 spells CASNLGGANYEQYF. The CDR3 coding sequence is TGTGCCAGCAACTTGGGGGGAGCGAACTACGAGCAGTACTTC.

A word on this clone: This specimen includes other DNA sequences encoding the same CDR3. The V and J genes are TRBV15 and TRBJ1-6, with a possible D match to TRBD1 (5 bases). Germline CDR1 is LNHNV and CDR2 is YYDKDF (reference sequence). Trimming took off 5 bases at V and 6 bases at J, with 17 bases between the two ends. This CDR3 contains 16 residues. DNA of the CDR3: TGTGCCACCAGCCCCAGGGAGGCGGGACTTAATTCACCCCTCCACTTT. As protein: CATSPREAGLNSPLHF.

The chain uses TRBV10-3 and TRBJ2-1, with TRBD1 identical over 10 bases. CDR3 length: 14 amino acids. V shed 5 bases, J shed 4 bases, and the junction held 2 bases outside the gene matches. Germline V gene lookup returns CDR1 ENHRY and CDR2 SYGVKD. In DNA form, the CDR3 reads TGTGCCATCAGTCGGACAGGGGGTTACAATGAGCAGTTCTTC. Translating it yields CAISRTGGYNEQFF.

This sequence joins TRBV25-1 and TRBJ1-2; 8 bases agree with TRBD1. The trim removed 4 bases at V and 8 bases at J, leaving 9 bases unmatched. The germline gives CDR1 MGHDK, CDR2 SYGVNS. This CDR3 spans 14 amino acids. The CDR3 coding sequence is TGTGCCAGCAGTGCGAGGACAGGGCGAAAAGGCTACACCTTC. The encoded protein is CASSARTGRKGYTF.

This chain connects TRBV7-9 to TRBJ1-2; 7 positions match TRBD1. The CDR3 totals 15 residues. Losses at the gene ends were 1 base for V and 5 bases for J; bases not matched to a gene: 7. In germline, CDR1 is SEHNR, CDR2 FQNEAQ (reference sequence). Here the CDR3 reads CASSLEATGKYGYTF. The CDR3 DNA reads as TGTGCCAGCAGCTTAGAAGCGACAGGGAAGTATGGCTACACCTTC.

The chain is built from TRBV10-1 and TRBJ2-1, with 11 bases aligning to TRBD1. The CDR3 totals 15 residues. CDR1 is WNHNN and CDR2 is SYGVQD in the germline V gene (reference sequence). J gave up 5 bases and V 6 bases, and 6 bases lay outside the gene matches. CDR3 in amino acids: CASSKGQGDNNEQFF. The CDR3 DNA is TGCGCCAGCAGCAAGGGACAGGGGGACAACAATGAGCAGTTCTTC.

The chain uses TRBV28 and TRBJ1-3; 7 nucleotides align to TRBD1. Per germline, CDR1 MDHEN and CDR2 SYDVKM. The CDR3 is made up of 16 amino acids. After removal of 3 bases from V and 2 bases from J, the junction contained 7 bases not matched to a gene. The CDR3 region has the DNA TGTGCCAGCAGTTTGGGGCAGGGGGTCCCTGGAAACACCATATATTTT. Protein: CASSLGQGVPGNTIYF.

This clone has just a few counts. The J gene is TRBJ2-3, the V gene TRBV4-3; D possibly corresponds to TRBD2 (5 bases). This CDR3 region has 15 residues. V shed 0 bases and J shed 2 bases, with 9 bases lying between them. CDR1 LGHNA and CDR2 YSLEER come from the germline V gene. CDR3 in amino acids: CASSQDTLATDTQYF. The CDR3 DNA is TGCGCCAGCAGCCAAGACACTCTAGCCACAGATACGCAGTATTTT.

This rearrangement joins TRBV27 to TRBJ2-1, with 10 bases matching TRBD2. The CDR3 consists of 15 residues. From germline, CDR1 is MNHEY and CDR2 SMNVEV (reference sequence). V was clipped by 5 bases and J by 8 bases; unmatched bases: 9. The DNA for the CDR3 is TGTGCCAGCAGTCCTAGCGGGGGCTACAATGATGAGCAGTTCTTC. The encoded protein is CASSPSGGYNDEQFF.

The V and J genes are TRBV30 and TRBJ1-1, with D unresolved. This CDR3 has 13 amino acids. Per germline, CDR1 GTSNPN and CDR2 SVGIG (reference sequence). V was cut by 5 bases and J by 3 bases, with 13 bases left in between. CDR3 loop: CAWGLNRDTEAFF. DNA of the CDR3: TGTGCCTGGGGACTCAACCGGGACACTGAAGCTTTCTTT.

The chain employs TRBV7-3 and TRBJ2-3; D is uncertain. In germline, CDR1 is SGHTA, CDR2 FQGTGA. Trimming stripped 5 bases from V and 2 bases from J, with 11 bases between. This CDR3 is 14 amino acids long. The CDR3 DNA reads TGTGCCAGCAGCCCGAGGCCGCACACAGATACGCAGTATTTT. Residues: CASSPRPHTDTQYF.

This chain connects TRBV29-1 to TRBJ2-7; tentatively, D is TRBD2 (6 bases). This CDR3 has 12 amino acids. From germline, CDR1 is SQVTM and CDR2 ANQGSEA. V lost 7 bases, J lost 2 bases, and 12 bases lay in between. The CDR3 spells CSARGLTYEQYF. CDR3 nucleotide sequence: TGCAGCGCCCGGGGACTCACCTACGAGCAGTACTTC.

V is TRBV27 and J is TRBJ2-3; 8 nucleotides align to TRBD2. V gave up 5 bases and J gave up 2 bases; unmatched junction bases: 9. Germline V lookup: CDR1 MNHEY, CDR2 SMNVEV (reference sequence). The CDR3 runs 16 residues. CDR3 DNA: TGTGCCAGCAGTAAGCTCTTAGCGGGGCACACAGATACGCAGTATTTT. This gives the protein CASSKLLAGHTDTQYF.

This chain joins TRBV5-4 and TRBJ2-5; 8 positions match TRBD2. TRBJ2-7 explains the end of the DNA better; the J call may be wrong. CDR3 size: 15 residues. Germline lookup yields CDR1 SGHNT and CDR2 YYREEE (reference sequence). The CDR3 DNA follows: TGTGCCACGTCGAAACGCGGGGGGAGCTCCTACGAGCAGTACTTC. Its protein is CATSKRGGSSYEQYF.

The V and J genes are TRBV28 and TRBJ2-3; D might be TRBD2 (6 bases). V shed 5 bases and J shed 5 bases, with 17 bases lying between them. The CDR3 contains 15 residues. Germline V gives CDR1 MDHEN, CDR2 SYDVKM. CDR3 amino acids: CASSPRGIEGDTQYF. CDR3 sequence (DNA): TGTGCCAGCAGTCCCCGGGGGATTGAAGGAGATACGCAGTATTTT.

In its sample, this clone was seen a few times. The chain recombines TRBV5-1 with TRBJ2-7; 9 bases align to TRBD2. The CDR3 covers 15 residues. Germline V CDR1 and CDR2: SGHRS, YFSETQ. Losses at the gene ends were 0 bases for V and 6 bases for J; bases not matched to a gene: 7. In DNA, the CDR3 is TGCGCCAGCAGCTTGGTGTTAGCGGGAGAGAGCGAGCAGTACTTC. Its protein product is CASSLVLAGESEQYF.

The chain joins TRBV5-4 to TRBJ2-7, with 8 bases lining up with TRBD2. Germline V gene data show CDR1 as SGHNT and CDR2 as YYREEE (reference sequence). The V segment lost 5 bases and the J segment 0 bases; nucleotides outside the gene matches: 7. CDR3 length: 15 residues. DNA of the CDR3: TGTGCCAGCAGACCAGCGGGGGCCTTCTCCTACGAGCAGTACTTC. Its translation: CASRPAGAFSYEQYF.